The rows below give T cell receptor beta chains drawn from one sample of a study of T-cell memory formation after mild COVID-19. TCRdb independently ran MiXCR on the 5' RACE reads; one entry per CDR3 protein. Found here are just under 150,000 distinct CDR3 sequences, about 6% of them singletons; the top ten hold approximately 2.2%. The sample comprised PBMCs or a T cell subset sorted from them (not recorded which). The receptor source for this set is an adult woman who had mild COVID-19 (a few samples of this study predate the infection). Cell type and time point are not known. The CDR3 runs from the conserved cysteine through the conserved F or W. The D gene is left open where the match is weak. The size of a clone is reported for some rows only, either as once, few or many, or as a class for expanded clones.

TGTGCCAGCAGCGTAGGCGGGCCGCAGTATTTT	CASSVGGPQYF	TRBV9	TRBJ2-3	many	.
TGTGCCAGCAGCTTATTTGGGGGGCTCACTGAAGCTTTCTTT	CASSLFGGLTEAFF	TRBV11-2	TRBJ1-1	.	.
TGCAGTGCTTCGACTAGCGGGAGATACAATGAGCAGTTCTTC	CSASTSGRYNEQFF	TRBV20-1	TRBJ2-1	many	TRBD2
TGCGCCAGCGCGTCGTCGGGGGTTTCCTACGAGCAGTACTTC	CASASSGVSYEQYF	TRBV5-1	TRBJ2-7	many	.
TGTGCCAGCAGCTCACAGGGGACACACACTGAAGCTTTCTTT	CASSSQGTHTEAFF	TRBV7-2	TRBJ1-1	few	TRBD1
TGTGCCAGCACCCCCAGCGGCTCCTACAATGAGCAGTTCTTC	CASTPSGSYNEQFF	TRBV27	TRBJ2-1	few	.
TGCGCCAGCAGACGGCCGGGAGCCAGCCTAGGCTACACCTTC	CASRRPGASLGYTF	TRBV23-1	TRBJ1-2	many	.
TGTGCCACCAGTGTAAGCACAGATACGCAGTATTTT	CATSVSTDTQYF	TRBV24-1	TRBJ2-3	many	.
TGCAGCCTTACAGGGTCCCGATACAATGAGCAGTTATTC	CSLTGSRYNEQLF	TRBV29-1	TRBJ2-1	few	.
TGTGCCAGCATCGGGACAGGGTCGTTTGGCTACACCTTC	CASIGTGSFGYTF	TRBV7-2	TRBJ1-2	few	TRBD1
TGTGCCATCAGTGAGGGCAATGAGCAGTTCTTC	CAISEGNEQFF	TRBV10-3	TRBJ2-1	few	.
TGTGCCAGTAGTATAGCGGGACTTCTCACAGATACGCAGTATTTT	CASSIAGLLTDTQYF	TRBV19	TRBJ2-3	few	.
TGTGCCAGCAGTTTTTCGGGGGTCAATGAGCAGTTCTTC	CASSFSGVNEQFF	TRBV12-3/TRBV12-4	TRBJ2-1	.	.
TGTGCCAGCAGCCAGCGTAGCGGGAGGGCCGAACCAGATACGCAGTATTTT	CASSQRSGRAEPDTQYF	TRBV4-2	TRBJ2-3	.	TRBD2
TGTGCCAGCAGCATACAGGGGGGCGAGCAGTACTTC	CASSIQGGEQYF	TRBV6-5	TRBJ2-7	many	TRBD1
TGTGCCAGCAGTTACAGCTATAGGCAGGTGAACACTGAAGCTTTCTTT	CASSYSYRQVNTEAFF	TRBV6-5	TRBJ1-1	many	.
TGTGCCAGCAGTGACAAGACAGTGAACACCTACAATGAGCAGTTCTTC	CASSDKTVNTYNEQFF	TRBV12-3/TRBV12-4	TRBJ2-1	many	.
TGTGCCAGCAGTGACTGGACCGGTGAAAAACTGTTTTTT	CASSDWTGEKLFF	TRBV2	TRBJ1-4	few	.
TGTGCCTGGGGGAAGAAAGGGATAGAAGGCTACACCTTC	CAWGKKGIEGYTF	TRBV30	TRBJ1-2	.	.
TGCAGCGTTGGGTCCCACGAGCAAGAGACCCAGTACTTC	CSVGSHEQETQYF	TRBV29-1	TRBJ2-5	many	.
TGCGCCAGCAGCTTGGCCCCAGGTGGAGCGCGGCCCTACGAGCAGTACTTC	CASSLAPGGARPYEQYF	TRBV5-1	TRBJ2-7	.	.
TGCGCCAGCAGCCAAGATAGGACCTCTAGCACAGATACGCAGTATTTT	CASSQDRTSSTDTQYF	TRBV4-1	TRBJ2-3	many	.
TGCGCCAGCAGCAAGTCGGACAGTAGTTCACCCCTCCACTTT	CASSKSDSSSPLHF	TRBV5-1	TRBJ1-6	many	.
TGTGCCAGCAGCTTGGGCCAGGGGGCTCTAGGTTCACCCCTCCACTTT	CASSLGQGALGSPLHF	TRBV5-6	TRBJ1-6	.	TRBD1
TGTGCCAGCAGCCCAGGTCAGACTTCCAGGACGAGTGGCTACACCTTC	CASSPGQTSRTSGYTF	TRBV7-3	TRBJ1-2	few	.
TGTGCCAGCAGCTTACAGGGGGGGCTCTACAATGAGCAGTTCTTC	CASSLQGGLYNEQFF	TRBV7-3	TRBJ2-1	.	.
TGTGCCAGCAGCTTAGTGGGGATAGACACCGGGGAGCTGTTTTTT	CASSLVGIDTGELFF	TRBV11-2	TRBJ2-2	.	.
TGTGCCAGCAGTTCCAAGGTAGGACTAGCGAGCAATGAGCAGTTCTTC	CASSSKVGLASNEQFF	TRBV12-3/TRBV12-4	TRBJ2-1	few	TRBD2
TGTGCCAGCAGCTTAGTGGGACTAGCGGGAGTCGAGGAGACCCAGTACTTC	CASSLVGLAGVEETQYF	TRBV13	TRBJ2-5	many	TRBD2
TGTGCCAGCGTAAGTCCGAATTCCTACGAGCAGTACTTC	CASVSPNSYEQYF	TRBV6-2/TRBV6-3	TRBJ2-7	few	.